The clone carrying this T cell receptor (beta chain) occurred a few times. This record belongs to a study of blood T cell repertoires in COVID-19. V dropped 6 bases and J dropped 6; count of bases not matched to a gene: 7. Germline V gives CDR1 MNHEY, CDR2 SMNVEV (reference sequence). The CDR3 is made up of 13 amino acids. Using immunoSEQ multiplex PCR, the repertoire was profiled, and TCRdb retains in-frame clones only, with some absent. The sample gives approximately 200,000 clones, about four fifths of which show up once; 1.3% is in the top ten. The specimen sequenced was PBMCs or T cells enriched from blood (not recorded which). The rearrangement uses TRBV27 and TRBJ1-1; 7 bases match TRBD1. This TCR was recovered from a middle-aged woman with acute COVID-19. As DNA, the CDR3 is TGTGCCAGCAGACAGGGGTTCAACTCTGAAGCTTTCTTT. This codes for CASRQGFNSEAFF.